A selection of T cell receptor beta chains follows, all from one sample in a study of T cells in Graves' hyperthyroidism and ophthalmopathy. One entry per CDR3 protein, called by TCRdb with MiXCR from the multiplex PCR reads. The table lists around 300,000 distinct CDR3 sequences, 22% of them singletons. Sample: blood. The receptor set was obtained from a man aged 25 to 40 with Graves' ophthalmopathy. Both conserved end residues are part of each CDR3. Fields, in order: J gene, D gene, V gene, clone size, CDR3 DNA, CDR3 protein. The D gene is left open where the match is weak. Size is stated for part of the rows, as once, few or many counts, or as a class when the clone is expanded.

j_call: TRBJ1-2; d_call: TRBD1; v_call: TRBV3-1; clone_size: many; cdr3_nt: TGTGCCAGCAGCCCCGACAGGGTTAACTATGGCTACACCTTC; cdr3_aa: CASSPDRVNYGYTF
j_call: TRBJ2-1; d_call: .; v_call: TRBV7-3; clone_size: many; cdr3_nt: TGTGCCAGCAGCGGACAGTATAGTGAGCAGTTCTTC; cdr3_aa: CASSGQYSEQFF
j_call: TRBJ2-3; d_call: TRBD2; v_call: TRBV2; clone_size: many; cdr3_nt: TGTGCCAGCAACGCGGGAGACAAAGATACGCAGTATTTT; cdr3_aa: CASNAGDKDTQYF
j_call: TRBJ1-3; d_call: .; v_call: TRBV5-1; clone_size: .; cdr3_nt: TGCGCCAGATCGCTTGAGGGGGAAGGAAACACCATATATTTT; cdr3_aa: CARSLEGEGNTIYF
j_call: TRBJ2-7; d_call: TRBD2; v_call: TRBV20-1; clone_size: .; cdr3_nt: TGCAGTGCTAGAGCCCCGGGACTATCCTACGAGCAGTACTTC; cdr3_aa: CSARAPGLSYEQYF
j_call: TRBJ1-5; d_call: .; v_call: TRBV12-3/TRBV12-4; clone_size: .; cdr3_nt: TGTGCCAGCGGTTTGGGGGTAGGTAGCAATCAGCCCCAGCATTTT; cdr3_aa: CASGLGVGSNQPQHF
j_call: TRBJ2-3; d_call: TRBD2; v_call: TRBV19; clone_size: .; cdr3_nt: TGTGCCAGTACCTCCCCCGGGAGGGCCGGAGATACGCAGTATTTT; cdr3_aa: CASTSPGRAGDTQYF
j_call: TRBJ2-7; d_call: .; v_call: TRBV28; clone_size: few; cdr3_nt: TGTGCCAGCAGGTCCGACGGGGTATACGAGCAGTACTTC; cdr3_aa: CASRSDGVYEQYF
j_call: TRBJ2-3; d_call: .; v_call: TRBV20-1; clone_size: .; cdr3_nt: TGCAGTGCTAGAGGTACAGGGACAGATACGCAGTATTTT; cdr3_aa: CSARGTGTDTQYF
j_call: TRBJ2-1; d_call: .; v_call: TRBV3-1; clone_size: many; cdr3_nt: TGTGCCAGCAGCATCGAGAATGAGCAGTTCTTC; cdr3_aa: CASSIENEQFF
j_call: TRBJ2-1; d_call: TRBD2; v_call: TRBV29-1; clone_size: few; cdr3_nt: TGCAGCGAGACTAGCGGATCCTACAATGAGCAGTTCTTC; cdr3_aa: CSETSGSYNEQFF
j_call: TRBJ2-1; d_call: TRBD1; v_call: TRBV7-9; clone_size: .; cdr3_nt: TGTGCCAGCAGCTTAGGGACAGGGCGGGACAATGAGCAGTTCTTC; cdr3_aa: CASSLGTGRDNEQFF
j_call: TRBJ2-7; d_call: .; v_call: TRBV3-1; clone_size: many; cdr3_nt: TGTGCCAGCAGCCAAACACAGACCTACGAGCAGTACTTC; cdr3_aa: CASSQTQTYEQYF
j_call: TRBJ1-2; d_call: TRBD1; v_call: TRBV20-1; clone_size: .; cdr3_nt: TGCAGTGCTGGGACAGAAAACTATGGCTACACCTTC; cdr3_aa: CSAGTENYGYTF
j_call: TRBJ2-5; d_call: .; v_call: TRBV6-1; clone_size: few; cdr3_nt: TGTGCCAGCAGCCCCTACAGGGCTTCCCAAGAGACCCAGTACTTC; cdr3_aa: CASSPYRASQETQYF
j_call: TRBJ2-7; d_call: .; v_call: TRBV10-3; clone_size: .; cdr3_nt: TGTGCCATCAGTGGGCTGGGGAGTCGGTACGAGCAGTACTTC; cdr3_aa: CAISGLGSRYEQYF
j_call: TRBJ1-2; d_call: .; v_call: TRBV5-1; clone_size: once; cdr3_nt: TGCGCCAGCAGCTTGTCAACGGGACCGTCTAATGGCTACACCTTC; cdr3_aa: CASSLSTGPSNGYTF
j_call: TRBJ2-1; d_call: .; v_call: TRBV5-6; clone_size: few; cdr3_nt: TGTGCCAGCAGCTTGGTCTCCTTTGACCGGGGCTACAATGAGCAGTTCTTC; cdr3_aa: CASSLVSFDRGYNEQFF
j_call: TRBJ2-2; d_call: TRBD2; v_call: TRBV7-3; clone_size: .; cdr3_nt: TGTGCCAGCAGCTTAAGTTCGACTAGCGGGATTAGCGGGGAGCTGTTTTTT; cdr3_aa: CASSLSSTSGISGELFF
j_call: TRBJ2-1; d_call: TRBD2; v_call: TRBV5-1; clone_size: .; cdr3_nt: TGCGCCAGCAGCGCCTCACTAGCGGGAGCTTCAAATGAGCAGTTCTTC; cdr3_aa: CASSASLAGASNEQFF
j_call: TRBJ1-3; d_call: .; v_call: TRBV28; clone_size: few; cdr3_nt: TGTGCCAGCAGTCCGGCGTGGGCCTCTGGAAACACCATATATTTT; cdr3_aa: CASSPAWASGNTIYF
j_call: TRBJ2-5; d_call: .; v_call: TRBV3-1; clone_size: .; cdr3_nt: TGTGCCAGCAGCCGAGAGACTGAGTACCAAGAGACCCAGTACTTC; cdr3_aa: CASSRETEYQETQYF
j_call: TRBJ2-7; d_call: .; v_call: TRBV7-9; clone_size: few; cdr3_nt: TGTGCCAGCAGCTTAGTGCAAGACGAGCAGTACTTC; cdr3_aa: CASSLVQDEQYF
j_call: TRBJ1-1; d_call: TRBD1; v_call: TRBV6-1; clone_size: few; cdr3_nt: TGTGCCAGCAGTTCACCCCGGACAGGCTCCCACACTGAAGCTTTCTTT; cdr3_aa: CASSSPRTGSHTEAFF
j_call: TRBJ2-7; d_call: TRBD2; v_call: TRBV29-1; clone_size: .; cdr3_nt: TGCAGCGTTGAAGATTGGGGCGGGAGCTCCTACGAGCAGTACTTC; cdr3_aa: CSVEDWGGSSYEQYF
j_call: TRBJ1-5; d_call: .; v_call: TRBV7-2; clone_size: .; cdr3_nt: TGTGCCAGCAGCCCGTACTACGGCAATCAGCCCCAGCATTTT; cdr3_aa: CASSPYYGNQPQHF
j_call: TRBJ1-4; d_call: .; v_call: TRBV11-2; clone_size: many; cdr3_nt: TGTGCCAGCAGCCTCCACCTTCCACCTAATGAAAAACTGTTTTTT; cdr3_aa: CASSLHLPPNEKLFF
j_call: TRBJ1-5; d_call: .; v_call: TRBV20-1; clone_size: many; cdr3_nt: TGCAGTGCTAGTCGGTCAGACAATCAGCCCCAGCATTTT; cdr3_aa: CSASRSDNQPQHF